This record covers a single T cell receptor beta chain. This entry belongs to a study of blood T cell repertoires in COVID-19. Germline V lookup: CDR1 SNHLY, CDR2 FYNNEI. CDR3 length: 13 residues. V was clipped by 6 bases and J by 0 bases; unmatched bases: 2. Original processing notes: From reference gene primer amplification, estimates of nucleated cell counts were derived. Assay: immunoSEQ multiplex PCR; the TCRdb copy retains only in-frame clones and omits some. D and trimming come from the DNA, and the V and J calls and clone size come from that table. The data show roughly 91,000 clones, less than 90% seen once.

The sequenced material came from peripheral blood. The TCR originated in an older man with active or convalescent COVID-19. J is TRBJ2-7 and V is TRBV2; 7 nucleotides line up with TRBD1. The CDR3 reads CASSWDSSYEQYF. As DNA, the CDR3 is TGTGCCAGCAGCTGGGACAGCTCCTACGAGCAGTACTTC. The full variable domain, completed using reference TRBV2 and TRBJ2-7, is EPEVTQTPSHQVTQMGQEVILRCVPISNHLYFYWYRQILGQKVEFLVSFYNNEISEKSEIFDDQFSVERPDGSNFTLKIRSTKLEDSAMYFCASSWDSSYEQYFGPGTRLTVT.